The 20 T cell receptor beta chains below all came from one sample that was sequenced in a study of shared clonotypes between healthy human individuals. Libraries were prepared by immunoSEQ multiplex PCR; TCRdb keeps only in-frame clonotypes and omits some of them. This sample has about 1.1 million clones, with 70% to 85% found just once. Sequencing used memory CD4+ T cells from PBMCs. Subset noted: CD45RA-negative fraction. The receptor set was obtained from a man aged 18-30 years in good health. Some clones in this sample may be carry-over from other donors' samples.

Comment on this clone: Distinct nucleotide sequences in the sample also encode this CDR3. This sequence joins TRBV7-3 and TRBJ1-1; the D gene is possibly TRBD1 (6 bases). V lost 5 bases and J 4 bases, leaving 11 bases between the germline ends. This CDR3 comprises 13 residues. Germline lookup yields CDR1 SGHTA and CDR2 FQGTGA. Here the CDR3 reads CASSLRGSTEAFF. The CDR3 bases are TGTGCCAGCAGCCTAAGGGGGAGCACTGAAGCTTTCTTT.

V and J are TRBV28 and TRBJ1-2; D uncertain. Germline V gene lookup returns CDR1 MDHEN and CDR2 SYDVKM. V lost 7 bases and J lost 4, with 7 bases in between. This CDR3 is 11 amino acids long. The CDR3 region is CASNLGYGYTF. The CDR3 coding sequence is TGTGCCAGCAACTTGGGCTATGGCTACACCTTC.

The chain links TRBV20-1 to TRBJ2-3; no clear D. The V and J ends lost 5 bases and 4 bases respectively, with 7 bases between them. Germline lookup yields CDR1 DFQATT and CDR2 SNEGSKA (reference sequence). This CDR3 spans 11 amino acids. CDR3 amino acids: CSAPNSDTQYF. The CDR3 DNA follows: TGCAGTGCTCCGAACTCAGATACGCAGTATTTT.

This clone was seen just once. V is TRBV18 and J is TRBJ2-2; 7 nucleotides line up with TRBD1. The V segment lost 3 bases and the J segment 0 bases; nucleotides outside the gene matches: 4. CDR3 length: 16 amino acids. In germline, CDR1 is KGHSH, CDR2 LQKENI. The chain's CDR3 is CASSPGQPANTGELFF. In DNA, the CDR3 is TGTGCCAGCTCACCGGGACAGCCCGCGAACACCGGGGAGCTGTTTTTT. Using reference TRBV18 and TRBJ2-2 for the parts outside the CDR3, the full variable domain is NAGVMQNPRHLVRRRGQEARLRCSPMKGHSHVYWYRQLPEEGLKFMVYLQKENIIDESGMPKERFSAEFPKEGPSILRIQQVVRGDSAAYFCASSPGQPANTGELFFGEGSRLTVL.

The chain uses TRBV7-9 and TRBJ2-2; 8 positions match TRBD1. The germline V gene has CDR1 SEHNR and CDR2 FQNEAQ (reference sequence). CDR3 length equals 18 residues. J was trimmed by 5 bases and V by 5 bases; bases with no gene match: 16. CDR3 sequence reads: CASSTRNSGGLGTGELFF. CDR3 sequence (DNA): TGTGCCAGCAGCACTCGGAATTCAGGGGGCCTTGGGACCGGGGAGCTGTTTTTT.

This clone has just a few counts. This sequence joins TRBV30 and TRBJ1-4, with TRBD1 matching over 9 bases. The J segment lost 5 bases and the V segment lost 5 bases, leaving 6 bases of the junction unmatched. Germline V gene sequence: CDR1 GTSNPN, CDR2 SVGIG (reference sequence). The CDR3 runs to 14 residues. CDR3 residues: CAWADRGRNEKLFF. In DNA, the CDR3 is TGTGCCTGGGCTGACAGGGGGAGGAATGAAAAACTGTTTTTT.

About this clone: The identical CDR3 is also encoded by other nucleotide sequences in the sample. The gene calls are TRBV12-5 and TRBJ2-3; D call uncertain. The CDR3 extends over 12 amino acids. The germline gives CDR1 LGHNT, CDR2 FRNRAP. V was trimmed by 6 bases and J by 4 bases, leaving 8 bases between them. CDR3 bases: TGTGCTAGTGGAAGGGATTCAGATACGCAGTATTTT. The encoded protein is CASGRDSDTQYF.

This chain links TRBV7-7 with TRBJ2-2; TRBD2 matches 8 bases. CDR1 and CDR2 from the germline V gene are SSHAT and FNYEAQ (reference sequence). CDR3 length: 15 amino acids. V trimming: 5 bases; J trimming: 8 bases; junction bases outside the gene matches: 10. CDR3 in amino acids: CASSPGLEGVGELFF. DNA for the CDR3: TGTGCCAGCAGCCCGGGACTAGAGGGAGTGGGGGAGCTGTTTTTT.

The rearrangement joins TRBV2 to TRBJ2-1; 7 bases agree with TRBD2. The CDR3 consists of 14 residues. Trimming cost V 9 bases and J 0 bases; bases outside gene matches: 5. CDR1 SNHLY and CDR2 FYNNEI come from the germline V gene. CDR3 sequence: CASRRGSSYNEQFF. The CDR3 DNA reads TGTGCCAGTCGTCGCGGGAGCTCCTACAATGAGCAGTTCTTC.

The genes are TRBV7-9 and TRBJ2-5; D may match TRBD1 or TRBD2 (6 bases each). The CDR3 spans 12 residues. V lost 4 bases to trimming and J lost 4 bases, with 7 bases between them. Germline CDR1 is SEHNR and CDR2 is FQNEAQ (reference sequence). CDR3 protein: CASSWGAETQYF. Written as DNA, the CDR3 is TGTGCCAGCAGCTGGGGGGCAGAGACCCAGTACTTC.

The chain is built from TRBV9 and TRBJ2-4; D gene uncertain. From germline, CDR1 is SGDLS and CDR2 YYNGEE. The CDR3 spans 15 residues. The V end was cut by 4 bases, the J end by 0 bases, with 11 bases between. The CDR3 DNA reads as TGTGCCAGCAGCCAAGAGATCTTAGCCAAAAACATTCAGTACTTC. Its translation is CASSQEILAKNIQYF.

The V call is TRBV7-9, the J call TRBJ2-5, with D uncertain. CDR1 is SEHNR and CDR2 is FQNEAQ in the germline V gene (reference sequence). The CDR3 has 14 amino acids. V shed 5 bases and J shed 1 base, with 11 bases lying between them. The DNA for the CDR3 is TGTGCCAGCAGCCCTAGATGGGGCCAAGAGACCCAGTACTTC. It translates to CASSPRWGQETQYF.

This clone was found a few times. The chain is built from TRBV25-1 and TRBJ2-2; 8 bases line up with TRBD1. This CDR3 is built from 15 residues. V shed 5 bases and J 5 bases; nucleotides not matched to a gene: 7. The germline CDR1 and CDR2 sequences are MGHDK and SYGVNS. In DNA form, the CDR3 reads TGTGCCAGCAGTCCCCCAGGGGGCCGGACCGGGGAGCTGTTTTTT. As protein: CASSPPGGRTGELFF.

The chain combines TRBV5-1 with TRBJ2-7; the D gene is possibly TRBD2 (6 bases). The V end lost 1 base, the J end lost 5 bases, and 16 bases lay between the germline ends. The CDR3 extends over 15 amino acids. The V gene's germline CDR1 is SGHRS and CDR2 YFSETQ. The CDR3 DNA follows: TGCGCCAGCAGCTTGCCTAACGGGGGTGCAGACGAGCAGTACTTC. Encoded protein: CASSLPNGGADEQYF.

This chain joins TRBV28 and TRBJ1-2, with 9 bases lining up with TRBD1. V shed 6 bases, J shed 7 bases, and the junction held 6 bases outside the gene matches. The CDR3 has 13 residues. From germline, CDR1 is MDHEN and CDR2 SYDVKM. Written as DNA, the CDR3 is TGTGCCAGCAGACTTACAGGGGGCGCTGGCTACACCTTC. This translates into CASRLTGGAGYTF.

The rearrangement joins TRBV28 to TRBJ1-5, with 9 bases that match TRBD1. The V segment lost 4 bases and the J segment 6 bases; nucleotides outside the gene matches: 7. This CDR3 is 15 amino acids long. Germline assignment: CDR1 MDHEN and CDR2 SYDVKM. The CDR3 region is CASSSNTGGLQPQHF. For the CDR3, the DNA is TGTGCCAGCAGTTCGAATACAGGGGGCCTTCAGCCCCAGCATTTT.

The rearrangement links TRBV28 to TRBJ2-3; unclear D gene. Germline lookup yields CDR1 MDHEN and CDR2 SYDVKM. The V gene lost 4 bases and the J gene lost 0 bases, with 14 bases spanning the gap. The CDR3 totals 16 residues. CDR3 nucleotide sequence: TGTGCCAGCAGTTCCGGACGTACAACTAGCACAGATACGCAGTATTTT. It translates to CASSSGRTTSTDTQYF.

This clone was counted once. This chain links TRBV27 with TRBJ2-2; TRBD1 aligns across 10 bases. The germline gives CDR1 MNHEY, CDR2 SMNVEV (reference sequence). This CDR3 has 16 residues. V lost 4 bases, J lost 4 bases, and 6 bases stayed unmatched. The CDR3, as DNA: TGTGCCAGCAGTTCCCACGGGACAGGGGTCACCGGGGAGCTGTTTTTT. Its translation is CASSSHGTGVTGELFF.

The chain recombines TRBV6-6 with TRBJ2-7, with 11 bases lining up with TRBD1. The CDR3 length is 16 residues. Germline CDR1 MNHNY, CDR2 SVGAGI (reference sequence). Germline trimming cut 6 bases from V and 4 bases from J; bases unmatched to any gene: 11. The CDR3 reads CASSHGGDRGTYEQYF. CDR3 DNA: TGTGCCAGCAGCCACGGCGGGGACAGGGGGACTTACGAGCAGTACTTC.

CDR3 amino acids: CASSQIDGYEQYF. The CDR3 region has the DNA TGTGCCAGCTCACAGATCGACGGGTACGAGCAGTACTTC. The rearrangement links TRBV18 to TRBJ2-7; D is undetermined. The CDR3 has 13 residues. Between the trimmed V and J ends, which lost 4 bases and 4 bases, there was a span of 11 bases. Germline V gives CDR1 KGHSH, CDR2 LQKENI. The full variable domain, rest sourced from reference TRBV18 and TRBJ2-7, is NAGVMQNPRHLVRRRGQEARLRCSPMKGHSHVYWYRQLPEEGLKFMVYLQKENIIDESGMPKERFSAEFPKEGPSILRIQQVVRGDSAAYFCASSQIDGYEQYFGPGTRLTVT.